The rows below give T cell receptor beta chains drawn from one sample of a study of blood T cell repertoires in COVID-19. Data came from immunoSEQ multiplex PCR; TCRdb stores just in-frame clones and leaves some out. The table includes 300,000 or so clones, about 86% detected once. Specimen: PBMCs or T cells enriched from blood (not recorded which). All receptors derive from a woman in her thirties or forties with acute COVID-19. Each CDR3 is given with its conserved first and last residue. The D gene is left open where the match is weak. The size field is filled for only some rows; it gives once, few, many or a size class.

clone size,J gene,V gene,D gene,CDR3 protein,CDR3 DNA
NA,TRBJ1-2,TRBV2,TRBD1,CASSRKDRGEIQGYTF,TGTGCCAGCAGCCGGAAGGACAGGGGGGAGATTCAGGGCTACACCTTC
few,TRBJ1-1,TRBV9,NA,CASSRGANTEAFF,TGTGCCAGCAGCCGCGGCGCGAACACTGAAGCTTTCTTT
NA,TRBJ1-2,TRBV7-2,TRBD1,CASSQTTGGYGYTF,TGTGCCAGCAGTCAAACGACAGGGGGCTACGGCTACACCTTC
NA,TRBJ1-6,TRBV5-1,NA,CASSDGEWNSPLHF,TGCGCCAGCAGTGACGGGGAGTGGAATTCACCCCTCCACTTT
NA,TRBJ2-2,TRBV15,NA,CATSRDVKETGINTGELFF,TGTGCCACCAGCAGAGACGTTAAGGAGACGGGGATTAACACCGGGGAGCTGTTTTTT
NA,TRBJ2-7,TRBV2,NA,CASSITGNLYEQYF,TGTGCCAGCAGTATCACAGGTAACCTTTACGAGCAGTACTTC
NA,TRBJ1-1,TRBV7-2,TRBD1,CASSPWLGQAEAFF,TGTGCCAGCAGCCCCTGGCTCGGACAGGCCGAAGCTTTCTTT
NA,TRBJ1-2,TRBV19,NA,CASSMPQVTYGYTF,TGTGCCAGTAGTATGCCCCAGGTAACCTATGGCTACACCTTC
NA,TRBJ1-2,TRBV12-3/TRBV12-4,NA,CASRTGPQGYTF,TGTGCCAGCAGAACAGGGCCGCAGGGCTACACCTTC
NA,TRBJ2-1,TRBV3-1/TRBV3-2,TRBD1,CASSPTGSYNEQFF,TGTGCCAGCAGCCCGACAGGGAGCTACAATGAGCAGTTCTTC